The present TCR beta chain was sequenced within a study of PD-1 blockade in classical Hodgkin lymphoma. Assay used: immunoSEQ multiplex PCR; TCRdb lists only in-frame clones, some missing. The table lists more than 30,000 clones, 76% of them singletons, with under 20% in the top ten. Points from the study as a whole: Those patients who began receiving nivolumab less than 1 year after ASCT had lower diversity, and they were excluded. Baseline diversity in complete responders resembled that of newly diagnosed patients.

Every patient experienced relapse after autologous stem cell transplantation, and brentuximab vedotin exposure varied. Per the germline V gene, CDR1 is MGHRA and CDR2 is YSYEKL. The CDR3 loop spans 15 amino acids. Trimming at V came to 3 bases and at J to 10 bases, leaving 13 bases not matched to a gene. Only one count was recorded for this clone. Its specificity is not known. Specimen: peripheral blood mononuclear cells (PBMCs), collected before the second cycle of nivolumab. The chain combines TRBV4-1 with TRBJ2-3, with 7 bases matching TRBD1. The TCR sequence derives from a human donor with classical Hodgkin lymphoma. CDR3 region: CASSHTLDRPYAQYF. CDR3 nucleotides: TGCGCCAGCAGCCACACTTTGGACAGGCCCTATGCGCAGTATTTT.